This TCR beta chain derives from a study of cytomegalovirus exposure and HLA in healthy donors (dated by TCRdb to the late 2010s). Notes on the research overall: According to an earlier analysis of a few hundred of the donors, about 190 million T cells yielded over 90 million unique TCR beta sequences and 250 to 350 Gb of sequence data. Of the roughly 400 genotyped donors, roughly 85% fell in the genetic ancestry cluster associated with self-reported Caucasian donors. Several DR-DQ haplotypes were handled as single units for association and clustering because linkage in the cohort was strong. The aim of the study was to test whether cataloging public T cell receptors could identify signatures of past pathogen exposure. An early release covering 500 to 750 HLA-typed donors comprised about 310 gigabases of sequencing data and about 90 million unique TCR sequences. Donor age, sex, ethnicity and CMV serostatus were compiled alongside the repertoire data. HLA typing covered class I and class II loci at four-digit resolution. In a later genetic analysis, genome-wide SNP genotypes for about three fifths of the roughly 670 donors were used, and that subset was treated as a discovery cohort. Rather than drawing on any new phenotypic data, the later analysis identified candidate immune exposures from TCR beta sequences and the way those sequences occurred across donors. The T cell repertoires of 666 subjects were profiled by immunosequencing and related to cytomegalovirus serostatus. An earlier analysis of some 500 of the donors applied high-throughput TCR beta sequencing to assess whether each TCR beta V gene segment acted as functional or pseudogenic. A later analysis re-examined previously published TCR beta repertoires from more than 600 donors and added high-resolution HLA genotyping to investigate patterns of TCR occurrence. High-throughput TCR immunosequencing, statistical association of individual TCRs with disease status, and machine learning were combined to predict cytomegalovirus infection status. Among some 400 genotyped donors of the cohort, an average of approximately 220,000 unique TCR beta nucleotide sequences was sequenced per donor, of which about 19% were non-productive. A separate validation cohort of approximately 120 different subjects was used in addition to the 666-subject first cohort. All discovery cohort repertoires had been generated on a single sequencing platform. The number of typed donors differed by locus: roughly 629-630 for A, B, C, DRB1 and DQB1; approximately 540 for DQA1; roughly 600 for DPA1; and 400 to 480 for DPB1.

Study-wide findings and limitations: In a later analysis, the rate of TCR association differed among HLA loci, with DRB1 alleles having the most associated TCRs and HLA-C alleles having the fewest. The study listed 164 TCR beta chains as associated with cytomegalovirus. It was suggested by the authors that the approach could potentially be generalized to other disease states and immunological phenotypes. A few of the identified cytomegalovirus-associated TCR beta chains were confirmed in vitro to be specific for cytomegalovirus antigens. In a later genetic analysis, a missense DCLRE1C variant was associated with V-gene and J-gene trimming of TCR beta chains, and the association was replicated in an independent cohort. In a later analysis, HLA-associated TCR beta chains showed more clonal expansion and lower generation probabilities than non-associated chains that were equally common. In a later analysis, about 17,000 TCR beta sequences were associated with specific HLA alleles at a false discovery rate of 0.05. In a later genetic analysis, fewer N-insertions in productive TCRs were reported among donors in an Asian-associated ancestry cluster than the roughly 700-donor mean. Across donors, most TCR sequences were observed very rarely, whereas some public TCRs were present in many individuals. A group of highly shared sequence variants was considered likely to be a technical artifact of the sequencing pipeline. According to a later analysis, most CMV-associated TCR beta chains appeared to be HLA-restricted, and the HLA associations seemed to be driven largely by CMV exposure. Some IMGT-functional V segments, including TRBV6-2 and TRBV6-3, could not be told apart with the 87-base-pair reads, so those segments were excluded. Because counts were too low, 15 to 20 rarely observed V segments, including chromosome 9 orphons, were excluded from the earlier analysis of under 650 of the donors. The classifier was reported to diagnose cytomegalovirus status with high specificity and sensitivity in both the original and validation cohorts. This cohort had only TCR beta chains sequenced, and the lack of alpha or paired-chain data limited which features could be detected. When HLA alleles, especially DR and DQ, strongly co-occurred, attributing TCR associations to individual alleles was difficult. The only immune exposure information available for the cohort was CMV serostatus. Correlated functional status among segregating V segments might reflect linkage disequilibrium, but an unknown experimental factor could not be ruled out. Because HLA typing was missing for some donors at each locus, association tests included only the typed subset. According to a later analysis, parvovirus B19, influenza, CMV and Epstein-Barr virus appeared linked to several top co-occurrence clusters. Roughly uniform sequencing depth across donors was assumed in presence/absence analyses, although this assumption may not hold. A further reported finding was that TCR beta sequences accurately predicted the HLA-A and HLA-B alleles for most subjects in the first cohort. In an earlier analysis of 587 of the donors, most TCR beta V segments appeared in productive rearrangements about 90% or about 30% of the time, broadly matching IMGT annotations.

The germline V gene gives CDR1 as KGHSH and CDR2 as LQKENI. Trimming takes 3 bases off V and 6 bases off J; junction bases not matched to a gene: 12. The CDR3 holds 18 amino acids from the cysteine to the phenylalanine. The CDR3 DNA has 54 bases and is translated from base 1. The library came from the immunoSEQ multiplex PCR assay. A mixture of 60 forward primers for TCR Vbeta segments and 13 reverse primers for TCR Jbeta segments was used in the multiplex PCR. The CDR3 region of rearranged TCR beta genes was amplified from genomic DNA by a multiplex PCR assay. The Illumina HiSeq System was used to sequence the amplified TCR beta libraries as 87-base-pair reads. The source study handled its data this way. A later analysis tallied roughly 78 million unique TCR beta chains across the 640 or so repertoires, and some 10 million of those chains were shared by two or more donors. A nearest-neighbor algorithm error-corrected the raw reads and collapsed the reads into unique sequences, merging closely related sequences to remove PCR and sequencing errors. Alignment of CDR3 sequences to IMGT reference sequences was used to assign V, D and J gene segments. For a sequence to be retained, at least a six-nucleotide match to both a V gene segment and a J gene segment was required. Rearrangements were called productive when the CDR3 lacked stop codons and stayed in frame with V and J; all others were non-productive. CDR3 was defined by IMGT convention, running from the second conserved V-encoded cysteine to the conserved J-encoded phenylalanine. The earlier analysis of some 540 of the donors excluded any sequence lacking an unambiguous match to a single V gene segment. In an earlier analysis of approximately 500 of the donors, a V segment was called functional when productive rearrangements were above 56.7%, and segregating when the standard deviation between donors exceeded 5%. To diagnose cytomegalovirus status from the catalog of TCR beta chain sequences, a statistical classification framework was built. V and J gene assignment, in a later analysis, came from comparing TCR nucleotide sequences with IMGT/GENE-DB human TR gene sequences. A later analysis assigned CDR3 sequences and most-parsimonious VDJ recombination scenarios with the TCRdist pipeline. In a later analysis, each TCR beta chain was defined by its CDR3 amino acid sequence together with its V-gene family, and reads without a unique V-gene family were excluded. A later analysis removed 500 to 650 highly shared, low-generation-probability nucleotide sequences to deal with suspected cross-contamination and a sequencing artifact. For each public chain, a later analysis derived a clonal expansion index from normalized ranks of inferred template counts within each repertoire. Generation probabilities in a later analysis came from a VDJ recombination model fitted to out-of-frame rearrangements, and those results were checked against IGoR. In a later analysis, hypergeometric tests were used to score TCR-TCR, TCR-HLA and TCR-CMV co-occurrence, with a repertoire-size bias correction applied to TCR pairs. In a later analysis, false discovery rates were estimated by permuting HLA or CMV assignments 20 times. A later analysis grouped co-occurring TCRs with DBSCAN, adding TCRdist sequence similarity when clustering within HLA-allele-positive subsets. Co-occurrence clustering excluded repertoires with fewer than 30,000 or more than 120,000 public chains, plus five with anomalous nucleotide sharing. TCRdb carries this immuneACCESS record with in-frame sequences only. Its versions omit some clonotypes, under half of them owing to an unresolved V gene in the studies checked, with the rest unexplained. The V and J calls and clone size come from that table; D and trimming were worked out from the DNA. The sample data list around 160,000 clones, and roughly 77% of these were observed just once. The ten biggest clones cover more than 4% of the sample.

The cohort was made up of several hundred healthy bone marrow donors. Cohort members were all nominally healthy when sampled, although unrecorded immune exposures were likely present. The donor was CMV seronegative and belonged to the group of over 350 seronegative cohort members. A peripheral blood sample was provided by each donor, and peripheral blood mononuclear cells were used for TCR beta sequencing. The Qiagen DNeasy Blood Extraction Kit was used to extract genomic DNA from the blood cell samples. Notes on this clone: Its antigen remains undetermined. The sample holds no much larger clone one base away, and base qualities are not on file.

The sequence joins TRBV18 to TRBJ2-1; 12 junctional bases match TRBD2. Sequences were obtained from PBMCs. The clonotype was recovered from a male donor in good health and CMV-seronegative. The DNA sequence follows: TGTGCCAGCTCACCTCAGCCACTAGCGGGGGGCGCGTCCAATGAGCAGTTCTTC. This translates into CASSPQPLAGGASNEQFF.